This TCR beta chain was sequenced in a study of T cell repertoires in cytomegalovirus infection. Looked up from germline, CDR1 is SGHRS and CDR2 is YFSETQ. The CDR3 loop spans 17 amino acids. Trimming pared 5 bases from V and 2 bases from J, leaving 19 bases between. This clonotype was seen a few times. Each CDR3 protein gets one entry after TCRdb re-called the reads with MiXCR. The sample carries about 260,000 distinct CDR3 sequences, around 13% recorded once. J is TRBJ2-2 and V is TRBV5-1, with a weak D call TRBD1 (5 bases). This TCR came from a human donor in good health (CMV status not recorded). Some clones in this sample may be carry-over from other donors' samples. The source material was PBMCs. CDR3 in DNA: TGCGCCAGCAGACCGACAGACTCAATTCATAACACCGGGGAGCTGTTTTTT. Translation gives CASRPTDSIHNTGELFF.